Below are 3 T cell receptor beta chains sequenced from a single sample in a study of cytomegalovirus exposure and HLA in healthy donors (dated 2017 in TCRdb). The protocol used for the library was the immunoSEQ multiplex PCR assay. A mixture of 60 forward primers for TCR Vbeta segments and 13 reverse primers for TCR Jbeta segments was used in the multiplex PCR. TCRdb provides this immuneACCESS table in a form limited to in-frame rearrangements. Some clones are lacking; in checked studies, under half of them reflect an unresolved V gene, and why the rest are absent is not known. The table for this sample lists about 160,000 clones; roughly two thirds of them were counted only once. Under 3.5% of the sample is taken by the ten largest. The sample taken for sequencing was PBMCs. The receptor set was obtained from a woman between 25 and 40 years old in good health and CMV-seronegative.

The chain has TRBV10-3 and TRBJ2-3; D is undetermined. The CDR3 contains 11 residues. Trimming cost V 10 bases and J 0 bases, with 5 bases left between them. CDR1 is ENHRY, CDR2 SYGVKD, per germline. The CDR3 protein is CATHSTDTQYF. The CDR3 bases are TGTGCCACCCATAGCACAGATACGCAGTATTTT.

The rearrangement links TRBV7-8 to TRBJ2-3, with TRBD2 matching over 14 bases. The CDR3 runs to 18 residues. V was pared by 7 bases and J by 0 bases, with 9 bases of the junction left unmatched. CDR1 and CDR2 (germline): SGHVS, FQNEAQ. CDR3 sequence reads: CASILNRTSGRSTDTQYF. For the CDR3, the DNA is TGTGCCAGCATCCTAAACCGGACTAGCGGGAGGAGCACAGATACGCAGTATTTT. The full variable domain, completed using reference TRBV7-8 and TRBJ2-3, is GAGVSQSPRYKVAKRGQDVALRCDPISGHVSLFWYQQALGQGPEFLTYFQNEAQLDKSGLPSDRFFAERPEGSVSTLKIQRTQQEDSAVYLCASILNRTSGRSTDTQYFGPGTRLTVL.

This sequence joins TRBV28 and TRBJ2-5; D may be TRBD2 (6 bases). Germline V gives CDR1 MDHEN, CDR2 SYDVKM. The CDR3 contains 15 residues. Trimming shortened V by 6 bases and J by 1 base, and 15 bases separated the two germline ends. In DNA form, the CDR3 reads TGTGCCAGCAGCCTAACCGGGGACTTCCAAGAGACCCAGTACTTC. This translates into CASSLTGDFQETQYF.